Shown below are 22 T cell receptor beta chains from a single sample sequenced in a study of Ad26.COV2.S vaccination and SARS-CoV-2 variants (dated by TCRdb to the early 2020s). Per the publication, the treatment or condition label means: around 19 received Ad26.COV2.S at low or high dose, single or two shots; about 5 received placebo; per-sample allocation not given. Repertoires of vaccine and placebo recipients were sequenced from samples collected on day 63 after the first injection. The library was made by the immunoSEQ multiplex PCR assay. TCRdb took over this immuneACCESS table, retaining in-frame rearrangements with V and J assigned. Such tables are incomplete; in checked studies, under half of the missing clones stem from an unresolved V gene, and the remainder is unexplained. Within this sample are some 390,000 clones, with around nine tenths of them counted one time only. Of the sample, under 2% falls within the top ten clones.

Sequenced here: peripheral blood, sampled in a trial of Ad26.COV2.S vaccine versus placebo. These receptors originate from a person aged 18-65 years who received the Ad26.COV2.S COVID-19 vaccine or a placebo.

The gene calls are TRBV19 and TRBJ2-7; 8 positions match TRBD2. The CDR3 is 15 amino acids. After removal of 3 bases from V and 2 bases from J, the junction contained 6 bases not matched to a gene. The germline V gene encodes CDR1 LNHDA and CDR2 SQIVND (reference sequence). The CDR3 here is CASSITSGGAYEQYF. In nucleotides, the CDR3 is TGTGCCAGTAGTATCACTAGCGGAGGGGCCTACGAGCAGTACTTC.

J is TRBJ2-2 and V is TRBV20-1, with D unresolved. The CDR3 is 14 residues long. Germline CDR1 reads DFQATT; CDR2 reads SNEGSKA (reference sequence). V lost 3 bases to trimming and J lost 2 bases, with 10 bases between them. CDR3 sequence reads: CSASSVGNTGELFF. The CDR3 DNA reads TGCAGTGCTAGTTCTGTGGGAAACACCGGGGAGCTGTTTTTT.

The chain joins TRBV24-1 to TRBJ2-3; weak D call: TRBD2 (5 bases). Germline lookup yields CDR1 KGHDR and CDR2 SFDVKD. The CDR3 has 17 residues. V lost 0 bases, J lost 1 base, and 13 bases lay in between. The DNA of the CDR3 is TGTGCCACCAGTGATTTGGGGCCTAGAGCGGGCACAGATACGCAGTATTTT. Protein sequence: CATSDLGPRAGTDTQYF.

CDR3 nucleotides: TGTGCCAGCAGCTTAGATGGAGGGGGCACAGATACGCAGTATTTT. It encodes CASSLDGGGTDTQYF. The V gene is TRBV11-2, the J gene TRBJ2-3, with D tentatively TRBD2 (6 bases). Looked up from germline, CDR1 is SGHAT and CDR2 is FQNNGV. This CDR3 has 15 amino acids. Trimming took 0 bases from V and 1 from J, leaving 8 bases between them.

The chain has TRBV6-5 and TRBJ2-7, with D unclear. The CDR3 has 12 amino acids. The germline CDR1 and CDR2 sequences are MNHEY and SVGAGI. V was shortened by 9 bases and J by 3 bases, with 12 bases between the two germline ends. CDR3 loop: CASRTDVYEQYF. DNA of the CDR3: TGTGCCAGTAGAACAGATGTCTACGAGCAGTACTTC.

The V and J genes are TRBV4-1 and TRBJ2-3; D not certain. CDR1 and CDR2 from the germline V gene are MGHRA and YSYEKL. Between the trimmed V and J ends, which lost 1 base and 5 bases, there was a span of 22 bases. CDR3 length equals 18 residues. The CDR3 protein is CASSQAVLIGPRLDTQYF. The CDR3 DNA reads TGCGCCAGCAGCCAAGCGGTCCTGATAGGGCCGAGATTAGATACGCAGTATTTT.

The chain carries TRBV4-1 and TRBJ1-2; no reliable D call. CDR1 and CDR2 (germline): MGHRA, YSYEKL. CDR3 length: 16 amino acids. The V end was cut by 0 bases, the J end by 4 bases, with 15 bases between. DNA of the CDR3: TGCGCCAGCAGCCAAGATGCTAGGAACAGCGTCTATGGCTACACCTTC. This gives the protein CASSQDARNSVYGYTF.

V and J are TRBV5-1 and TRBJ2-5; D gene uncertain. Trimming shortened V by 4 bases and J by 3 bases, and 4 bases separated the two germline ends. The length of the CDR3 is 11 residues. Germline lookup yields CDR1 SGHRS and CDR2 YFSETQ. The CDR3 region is CASSNEETQYF. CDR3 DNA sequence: TGCGCCAGCAGCAACGAAGAGACCCAGTACTTC.

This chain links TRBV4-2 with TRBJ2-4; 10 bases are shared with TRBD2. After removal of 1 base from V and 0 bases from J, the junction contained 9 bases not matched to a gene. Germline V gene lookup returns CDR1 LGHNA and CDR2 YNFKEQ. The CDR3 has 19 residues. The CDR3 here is CASSQVVMSGREAKNIQYF. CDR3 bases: TGTGCCAGCAGCCAAGTTGTAATGAGCGGGAGGGAAGCCAAAAACATTCAGTACTTC.

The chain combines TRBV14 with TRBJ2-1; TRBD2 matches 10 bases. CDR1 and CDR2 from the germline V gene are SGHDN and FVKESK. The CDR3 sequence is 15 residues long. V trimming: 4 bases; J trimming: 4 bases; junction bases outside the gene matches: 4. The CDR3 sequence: CASSLGLAYYNEQFF. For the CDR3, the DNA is TGTGCCAGCAGCCTGGGACTAGCGTATTACAATGAGCAGTTCTTC.

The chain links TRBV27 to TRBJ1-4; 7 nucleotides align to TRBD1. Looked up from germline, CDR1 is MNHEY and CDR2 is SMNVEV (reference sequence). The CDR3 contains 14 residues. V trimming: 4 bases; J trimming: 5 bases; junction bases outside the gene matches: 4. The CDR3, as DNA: TGTGCCAGCAGTTACAGGGGATTAAATGAAAAACTGTTTTTT. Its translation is CASSYRGLNEKLFF.

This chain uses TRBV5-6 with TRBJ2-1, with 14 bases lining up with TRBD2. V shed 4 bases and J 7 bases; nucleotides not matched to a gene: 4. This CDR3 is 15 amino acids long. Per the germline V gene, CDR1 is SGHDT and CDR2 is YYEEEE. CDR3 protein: CASSAGLAGVNEQFF. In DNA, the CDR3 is TGTGCCAGCAGCGCGGGACTAGCGGGAGTTAATGAGCAGTTCTTC.

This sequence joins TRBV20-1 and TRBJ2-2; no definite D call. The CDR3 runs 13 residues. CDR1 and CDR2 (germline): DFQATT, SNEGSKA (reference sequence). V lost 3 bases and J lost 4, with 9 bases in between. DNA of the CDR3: TGCAGTGCTAGTGGTACCCTCACCGGGGAGCTGTTTTTT. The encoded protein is CSASGTLTGELFF.

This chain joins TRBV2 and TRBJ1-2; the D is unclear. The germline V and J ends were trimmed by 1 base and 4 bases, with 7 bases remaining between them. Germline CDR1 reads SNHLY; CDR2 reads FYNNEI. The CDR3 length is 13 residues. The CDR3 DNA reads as TGTGCCAGCAGTGAAGATTTGGGCTATGGCTACACCTTC. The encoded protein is CASSEDLGYGYTF.

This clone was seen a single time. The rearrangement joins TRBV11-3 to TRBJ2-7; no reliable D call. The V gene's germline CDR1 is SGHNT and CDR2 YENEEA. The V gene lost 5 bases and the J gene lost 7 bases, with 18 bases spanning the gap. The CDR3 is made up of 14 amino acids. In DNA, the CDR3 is TGTGCCAGCAGCCTAATAGTCGGGTTGGGAGAGCAGTACTTC. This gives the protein CASSLIVGLGEQYF. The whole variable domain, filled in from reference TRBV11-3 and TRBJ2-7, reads EAGVVQSPRYKIIEKKQPVAFWCNPISGHNTLYWYLQNLGQGPELLIRYENEEAVDDSQLPKDRFSAERLKGVDSTLKIQPAELGDSAVYLCASSLIVGLGEQYFGPGTRLTVT.

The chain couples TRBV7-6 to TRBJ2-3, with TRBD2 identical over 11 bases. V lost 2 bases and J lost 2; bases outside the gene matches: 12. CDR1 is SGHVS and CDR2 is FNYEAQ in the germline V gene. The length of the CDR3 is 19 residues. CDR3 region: CASSLCSGRARSITDTQYF. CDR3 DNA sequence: TGTGCCAGCAGCTTATGTAGCGGGAGGGCCAGGTCCATCACAGATACGCAGTATTTT.

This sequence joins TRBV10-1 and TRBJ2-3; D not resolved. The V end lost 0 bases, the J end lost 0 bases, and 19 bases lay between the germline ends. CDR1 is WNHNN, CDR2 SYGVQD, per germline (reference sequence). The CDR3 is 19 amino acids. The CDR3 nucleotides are TGCGCCAGCAGTGAGTCTTTACCCAGCCCTACTTCTAGCACAGATACGCAGTATTTT. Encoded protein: CASSESLPSPTSSTDTQYF.

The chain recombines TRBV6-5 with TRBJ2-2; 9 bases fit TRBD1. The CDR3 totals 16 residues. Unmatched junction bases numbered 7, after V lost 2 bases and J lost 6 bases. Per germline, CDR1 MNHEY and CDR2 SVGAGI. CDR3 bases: TGTGCCAGCAGTTACCTTGAGGACAGGGGCGCCGGGGAGCTGTTTTTT. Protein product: CASSYLEDRGAGELFF.

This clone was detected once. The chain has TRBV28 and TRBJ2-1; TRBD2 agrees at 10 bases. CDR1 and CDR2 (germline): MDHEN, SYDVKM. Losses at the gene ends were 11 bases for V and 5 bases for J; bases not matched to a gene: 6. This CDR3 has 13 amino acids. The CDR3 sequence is CAVGTSVNNEQFF. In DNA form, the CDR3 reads TGTGCCGTGGGGACTAGCGTTAACAATGAGCAGTTCTTC.

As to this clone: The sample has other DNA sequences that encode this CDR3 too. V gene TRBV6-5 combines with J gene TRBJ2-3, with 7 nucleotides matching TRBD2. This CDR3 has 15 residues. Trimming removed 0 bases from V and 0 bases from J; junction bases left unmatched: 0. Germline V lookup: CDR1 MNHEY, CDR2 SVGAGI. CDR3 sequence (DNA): TGTGCCAGCAGTTACTCGGGAGGGAGCACAGATACGCAGTATTTT. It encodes CASSYSGGSTDTQYF.

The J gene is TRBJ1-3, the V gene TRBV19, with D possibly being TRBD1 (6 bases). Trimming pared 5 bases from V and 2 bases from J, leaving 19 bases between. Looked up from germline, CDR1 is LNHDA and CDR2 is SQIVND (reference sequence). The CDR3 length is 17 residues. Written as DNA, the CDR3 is TGTGCCAGTAGTCTGAACCTTGGACAGTCTACTGGAAACACCATATATTTT. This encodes CASSLNLGQSTGNTIYF.

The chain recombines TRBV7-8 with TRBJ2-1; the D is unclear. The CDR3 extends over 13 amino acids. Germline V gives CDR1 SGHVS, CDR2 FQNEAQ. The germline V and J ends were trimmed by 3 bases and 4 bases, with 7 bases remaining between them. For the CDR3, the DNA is TGTGCCAGCAGCTTTTGGAAATACAATGAGCAGTTCTTC. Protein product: CASSFWKYNEQFF.